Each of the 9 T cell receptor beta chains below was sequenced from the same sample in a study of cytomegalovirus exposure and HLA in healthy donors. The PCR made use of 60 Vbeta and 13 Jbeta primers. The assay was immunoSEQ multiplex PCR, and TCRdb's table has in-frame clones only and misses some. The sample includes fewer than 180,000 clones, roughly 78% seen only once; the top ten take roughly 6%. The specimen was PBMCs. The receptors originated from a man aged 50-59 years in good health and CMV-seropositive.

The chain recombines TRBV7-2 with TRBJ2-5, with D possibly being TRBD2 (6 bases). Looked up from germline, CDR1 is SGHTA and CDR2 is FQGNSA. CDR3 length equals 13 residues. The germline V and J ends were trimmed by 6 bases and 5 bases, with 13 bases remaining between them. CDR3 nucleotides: TGTGCCAGCAGGCGGGACCTCGAGGAGACCCAGTACTTC. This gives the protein CASRRDLEETQYF.

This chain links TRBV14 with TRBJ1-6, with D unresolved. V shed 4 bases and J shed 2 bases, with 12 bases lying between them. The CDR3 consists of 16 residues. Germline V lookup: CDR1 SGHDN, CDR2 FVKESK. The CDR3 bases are TGTGCCAGCAGCCTTCGGCTTACTACCTATAATTCACCCCTCCACTTT. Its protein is CASSLRLTTYNSPLHF.

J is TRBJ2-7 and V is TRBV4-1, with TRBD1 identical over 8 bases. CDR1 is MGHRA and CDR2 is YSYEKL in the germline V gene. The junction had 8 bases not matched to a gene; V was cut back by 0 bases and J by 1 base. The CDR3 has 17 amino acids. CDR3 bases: TGCGCCAGCAGCCAAGATTGGGAACAGGGGGTATCCTACGAGCAGTACTTC. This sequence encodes CASSQDWEQGVSYEQYF.

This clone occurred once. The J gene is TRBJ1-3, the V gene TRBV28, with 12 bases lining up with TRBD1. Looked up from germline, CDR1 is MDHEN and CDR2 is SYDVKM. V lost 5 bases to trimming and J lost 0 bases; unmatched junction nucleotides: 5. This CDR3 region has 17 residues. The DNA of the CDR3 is TGTGCCAGCAGTCCGGGACAGGGGGCTAGCTCTGGAAACACCATATATTTT. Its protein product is CASSPGQGASSGNTIYF. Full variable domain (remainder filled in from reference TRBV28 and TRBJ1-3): DVKVTQSSRYLVKRTGEKVFLECVQDMDHENMFWYRQDPGLGLRLIYFSYDVKMKEKGDIPEGYSVSREKKERFSLILESASTNQTSMYLCASSPGQGASSGNTIYFGEGSWLTVV.

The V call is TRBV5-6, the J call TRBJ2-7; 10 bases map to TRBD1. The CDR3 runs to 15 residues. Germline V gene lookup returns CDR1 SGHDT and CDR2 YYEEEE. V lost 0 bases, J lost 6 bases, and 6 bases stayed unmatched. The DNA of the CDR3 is TGTGCCAGCAGCTTGGGCGGGACAGGGGAGGGCGAGCAGTACTTC. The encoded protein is CASSLGGTGEGEQYF.

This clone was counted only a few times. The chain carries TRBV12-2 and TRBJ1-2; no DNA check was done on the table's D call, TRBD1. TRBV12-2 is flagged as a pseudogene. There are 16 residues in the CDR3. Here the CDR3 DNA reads TGTGCAAGTCGCTTCGCAAGGGACAGCTCTAACTATGGCTACACCTTC. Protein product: CASRFARDSSNYGYTF.

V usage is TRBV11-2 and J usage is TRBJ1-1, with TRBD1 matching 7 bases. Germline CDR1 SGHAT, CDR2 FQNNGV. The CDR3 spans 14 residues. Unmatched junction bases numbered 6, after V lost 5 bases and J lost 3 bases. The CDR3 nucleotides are TGTGCCAGCAGCCTCGCAGGGGGTGACACTGAAGCTTTCTTT. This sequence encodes CASSLAGGDTEAFF.

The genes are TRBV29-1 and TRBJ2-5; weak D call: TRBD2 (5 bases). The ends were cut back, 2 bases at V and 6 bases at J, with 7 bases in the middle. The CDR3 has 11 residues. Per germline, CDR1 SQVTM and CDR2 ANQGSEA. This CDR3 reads CSVERGKTQYF. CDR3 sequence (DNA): TGCAGCGTTGAAAGAGGGAAGACCCAGTACTTC.

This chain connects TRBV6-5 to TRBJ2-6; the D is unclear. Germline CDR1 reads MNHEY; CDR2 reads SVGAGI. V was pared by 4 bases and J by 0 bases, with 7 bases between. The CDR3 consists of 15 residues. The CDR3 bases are TGTGCCAGCAGTTTTGAGGTCTCTGGGGCCAACGTCCTGACTTTC. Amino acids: CASSFEVSGANVLTF.